The next 10 T cell receptor beta chains were all read from a single sample in a study of OX40 agonist ivuxolimab in advanced cancers. Using immunoSEQ multiplex PCR, the repertoire was profiled, and TCRdb retains in-frame clones only, with some absent. In the table there are about 61,000 clones, approximately 90% of which are singletons. The sample here was CD4+ or CD8+ T cells sorted from blood, taken in a trial of the OX40 agonist ivuxolimab. The origin of the receptors is an adult with an advanced solid tumor such as melanoma, head and neck, liver or kidney cancer.

This clone was observed once. The V call is TRBV6-4, the J call TRBJ1-2; D is undetermined. Trimming pared 7 bases from V and 1 base from J, leaving 7 bases between. CDR3 length: 12 amino acids. The germline CDR1 and CDR2 sequences are MRHNA and SNTAGT. CDR3 coding DNA: TGTGCCAGCAAAGGGCTTAACTATGGCTACACCTTC. It translates to CASKGLNYGYTF.

This clone was detected only once. The chain uses TRBV27 and TRBJ1-5, with TRBD1 matching over 8 bases. Trimming at V came to 0 bases and at J to 2 bases, leaving 0 bases not matched to a gene. This CDR3 is 15 amino acids long. Looked up from germline, CDR1 is MNHEY and CDR2 is SMNVEV (reference sequence). In nucleotides, the CDR3 is TGTGCCAGCAGTTTATCGGGACAGGGCAATCAGCCCCAGCATTTT. It specifies CASSLSGQGNQPQHF.

The chain employs TRBV5-1 and TRBJ1-4; weak D call: TRBD1 (5 bases). Trimming cost V 2 bases and J 5 bases, with 10 bases left between them. Germline loops: CDR1 SGHRS, CDR2 YFSETQ. The CDR3 has 14 residues. CDR3 sequence reads: CASSFGAPNEKLFF. CDR3 DNA sequence: TGCGCCAGCAGCTTCGGGGCCCCGAATGAAAAACTGTTTTTT.

This clone was detected only a few times. The chain joins TRBV15 to TRBJ1-2, with D perhaps TRBD1 (5 bases). V lost 4 bases to trimming and J lost 0 bases, with 9 bases between them. Germline loops: CDR1 LNHNV, CDR2 YYDKDF (reference sequence). CDR3 length: 14 amino acids. Here the CDR3 DNA reads TGTGCCACCAGCAACGGGGGTTCTAACTATGGCTACACCTTC. It is translated as CATSNGGSNYGYTF.

On this clone itself: Other DNA sequences of this sample code for an identical CDR3. The V gene is TRBV5-1, the J gene TRBJ2-7; D remains unclear. Per the germline V gene, CDR1 is SGHRS and CDR2 is YFSETQ. The CDR3 is 14 amino acids. V gave up 5 bases and J gave up 2 bases, with 14 bases separating them. The CDR3 DNA is TGCGCCAGCAGTCCCCTTGTGGGCCCCTACGAGCAGTACTTC. Protein sequence: CASSPLVGPYEQYF.

The chain has TRBV20-1 and TRBJ1-2, with a tentative D call TRBD1 (6 bases). V lost 3 bases, J lost 8 bases, and 7 bases lay in between. Per the germline V gene, CDR1 is DFQATT and CDR2 is SNEGSKA (reference sequence). This CDR3 has 10 residues. The CDR3 sequence: CSASGTGYTF. The DNA for the CDR3 is TGCAGTGCTAGCGGGACAGGCTACACCTTC.

The chain carries TRBV6-1 and TRBJ1-5; unclear D gene. The germline V gene has CDR1 MNHNS and CDR2 SASEGT. Trimming removed 4 bases at V and 5 bases at J, with 9 bases between. The CDR3 length is 13 residues. The CDR3 region is CASSGWRDQPQHF. CDR3 coding DNA: TGTGCCAGCAGTGGGTGGAGAGATCAGCCCCAGCATTTT.

The chain combines TRBV19 with TRBJ1-2; D is uncertain. Germline V CDR1 and CDR2: LNHDA, SQIVND (reference sequence). Trimming left V 9 bases short and J 5 bases short, with 19 bases between. CDR3 length: 14 residues. The chain's CDR3 is CARRMGPEGYGYTF. The DNA for the CDR3 is TGTGCCAGACGAATGGGCCCCGAGGGATATGGCTACACCTTC.

The chain has TRBV7-2 and TRBJ1-2; no firm D call. The V and J ends lost 3 bases and 6 bases respectively, with 8 bases between them. The CDR3 is made up of 12 amino acids. Germline CDR1 SGHTA, CDR2 FQGNSA. The CDR3 DNA reads as TGTGCCAGCAGCTTGTACTGGGATGGCTACACCTTC. Residues: CASSLYWDGYTF.

The J gene is TRBJ1-2, the V gene TRBV28; 9 nucleotides align to TRBD1. The CDR3 has 14 residues. CDR1 and CDR2 (germline): MDHEN, SYDVKM. J lost 4 bases, V lost 5 bases, and 5 bases had no gene match. The CDR3 sequence: CASSTGQGIYGYTF. DNA for the CDR3: TGTGCCAGCAGTACGGGACAGGGTATCTATGGCTACACCTTC.